These T cell receptor beta chains were read from a single sample in a study of response to subunit inactivated influenza vaccine. MiXCR, run by TCRdb on the RT-PCR reads, gives a single entry per CDR3 protein. The table lists approximately 520,000 distinct CDR3 sequences, 25% of them singletons. Sequenced here: CD4+ T cells sorted from PBMCs, sampled roughly 5 days after vaccination. These receptor sequences come from a man aged 50-59 years who received an inactivated influenza vaccine. Each CDR3 is given with its conserved first and last residue. The D gene is left open where the match is weak. Rows give clone size only sometimes, using once, few, many, or a class for an expanded clone.

j_gene: TRBJ2-7
v_gene: TRBV12-3/TRBV12-4
d_gene: TRBD2
abundance: -
CDR3aa: CASSPRIWEGPYEQYF
CDR3nt: TGTGCCAGCAGCCCCCGAATCTGGGAGGGGCCCTACGAGCAGTACTTC

j_gene: TRBJ1-2
v_gene: TRBV4-3
d_gene: -
abundance: -
CDR3aa: CASSQDNDPDSGYTF
CDR3nt: TGCGCCAGCAGCCAAGATAACGACCCCGACAGTGGCTACACCTTC

j_gene: TRBJ2-5
v_gene: TRBV5-5
d_gene: -
abundance: few
CDR3aa: CASSLEHIPRETQYF
CDR3nt: TGTGCCAGCAGCTTGGAACACATCCCGAGGGAGACCCAGTACTTC

j_gene: TRBJ2-1
v_gene: TRBV20-1
d_gene: TRBD2
abundance: -
CDR3aa: CSASRAGVSYNEQFF
CDR3nt: TGCAGTGCTAGTAGAGCGGGAGTTTCCTACAATGAGCAGTTCTTC

j_gene: TRBJ1-1
v_gene: TRBV5-6
d_gene: -
abundance: few
CDR3aa: CASSGERGNTEAFF
CDR3nt: TGTGCCAGCAGCGGGGAAAGGGGGAACACTGAAGCTTTCTTT

j_gene: TRBJ2-1
v_gene: TRBV29-1
d_gene: -
abundance: few
CDR3aa: CSVGGAEQFF
CDR3nt: TGCAGCGTGGGGGGGGCTGAGCAGTTCTTC

j_gene: TRBJ1-3
v_gene: TRBV4-2
d_gene: -
abundance: few
CDR3aa: CASSQDISTGNTIYF
CDR3nt: TGTGCCAGCAGCCAAGACATCAGCACCGGAAACACCATATATTTT

j_gene: TRBJ1-1
v_gene: TRBV20-1
d_gene: -
abundance: few
CDR3aa: CSAQQGPLMNTEAFF
CDR3nt: TGCAGTGCTCAACAGGGCCCCCTAATGAACACTGAAGCTTTCTTT

j_gene: TRBJ2-7
v_gene: TRBV3-1
d_gene: TRBD2
abundance: many
CDR3aa: CASSQASGGYEQYF
CDR3nt: TGTGCCAGCAGCCAAGCTTCGGGGGGCTACGAGCAGTACTTC

j_gene: TRBJ2-5
v_gene: TRBV28
d_gene: TRBD1
abundance: few
CDR3aa: CASSFLRGQETQYF
CDR3nt: TGTGCCAGCAGTTTTCTCAGGGGGCAGGAGACCCAGTACTTC

j_gene: TRBJ2-1
v_gene: TRBV3-1
d_gene: -
abundance: -
CDR3aa: CASSQDPSGHEQFF
CDR3nt: TGTGCCAGCAGCCAAGATCCTAGTGGCCATGAGCAGTTCTTC

j_gene: TRBJ2-2
v_gene: TRBV29-1
d_gene: -
abundance: -
CDR3aa: CSVEVGGTRTGELFF
CDR3nt: TGCAGCGTTGAAGTGGGCGGGACGAGGACCGGGGAGCTGTTTTTT

j_gene: TRBJ1-3
v_gene: TRBV12-3/TRBV12-4
d_gene: -
abundance: -
CDR3aa: CASSRASGNTTYF
CDR3nt: TGTGCCAGCAGTAGAGCGAGTGGAAACACCACATATTTT

j_gene: TRBJ2-6
v_gene: TRBV28
d_gene: -
abundance: few
CDR3aa: CASSSGGVSGANVLTF
CDR3nt: TGTGCCAGCAGTTCGGGCGGGGTGTCTGGGGCCAACGTCCTGACTTTC

j_gene: TRBJ2-3
v_gene: TRBV28
d_gene: -
abundance: -
CDR3aa: CASSLRVTDTQYF
CDR3nt: TGTGCCAGCAGTTTACGGGTCACAGATACGCAGTATTTT

j_gene: TRBJ1-2
v_gene: TRBV10-3
d_gene: -
abundance: -
CDR3aa: CAISESGYGYTF
CDR3nt: TGTGCCATCAGTGAGTCGGGATATGGCTACACCTTC

j_gene: TRBJ2-5
v_gene: TRBV20-1
d_gene: -
abundance: many
CDR3aa: CSASVRGRQQETQYF
CDR3nt: TGCAGTGCTAGTGTACGGGGGCGCCAACAAGAGACCCAGTACTTC

j_gene: TRBJ2-1
v_gene: TRBV7-2
d_gene: TRBD2
abundance: -
CDR3aa: CASSSRSGGFNEQFF
CDR3nt: TGTGCCAGCAGCTCCCGTAGCGGGGGCTTCAATGAGCAGTTCTTC

j_gene: TRBJ2-5
v_gene: TRBV4-1
d_gene: TRBD2
abundance: few
CDR3aa: CASSQLGLAGETQYF
CDR3nt: TGCGCCAGCAGCCAACTCGGACTAGCGGGAGAGACCCAGTACTTC

j_gene: TRBJ1-1
v_gene: TRBV4-1
d_gene: TRBD1
abundance: few
CDR3aa: CASSQKEGDTGGYPEAFF
CDR3nt: TGCGCCAGCAGCCAAAAGGAGGGGGACACAGGGGGCTACCCTGAAGCTTTCTTT

j_gene: TRBJ1-2
v_gene: TRBV20-1
d_gene: -
abundance: few
CDR3aa: CSARDAGGQAGYTF
CDR3nt: TGCAGTGCTAGAGATGCCGGGGGGCAGGCTGGCTACACCTTC

j_gene: TRBJ1-5
v_gene: TRBV12-3/TRBV12-4
d_gene: -
abundance: few
CDR3aa: CASSRKTNQPQHF
CDR3nt: TGTGCCAGCAGCAGAAAGACGAATCAGCCCCAGCATTTT

j_gene: TRBJ1-2
v_gene: TRBV6-2/TRBV6-3
d_gene: TRBD1
abundance: few
CDR3aa: CASSSLPGQGAYGYTF
CDR3nt: TGTGCCAGCAGCTCCTTACCGGGACAGGGAGCCTATGGCTACACCTTC

j_gene: TRBJ2-7
v_gene: TRBV10-3
d_gene: -
abundance: few
CDR3aa: CAISGQASSNYEQYF
CDR3nt: TGTGCCATCAGTGGACAGGCCTCGAGCAACTACGAGCAGTACTTC

j_gene: TRBJ2-1
v_gene: TRBV28
d_gene: TRBD2
abundance: once
CDR3aa: CASSLFSDSGSLWVQFF
CDR3nt: TGTGCCAGCAGTTTATTCTCGGATAGCGGGAGTTTGTGGGTGCAGTTCTTC

j_gene: TRBJ2-1
v_gene: TRBV5-1
d_gene: -
abundance: many
CDR3aa: CASSLEIATGGNEQFF
CDR3nt: TGCGCCAGCAGCTTGGAAATTGCGACAGGAGGGAATGAGCAGTTCTTC

j_gene: TRBJ2-1
v_gene: TRBV7-3
d_gene: -
abundance: many
CDR3aa: CASSLNPAMVYNEQFF
CDR3nt: TGTGCCAGCAGCTTAAATCCAGCGATGGTCTACAATGAGCAGTTCTTC

j_gene: TRBJ2-5
v_gene: TRBV5-4
d_gene: -
abundance: -
CDR3aa: CASSLSPQGVQETQYF
CDR3nt: TGTGCCAGCAGCTTGTCCCCGCAAGGTGTACAAGAGACCCAGTACTTC

j_gene: TRBJ2-1
v_gene: TRBV11-2
d_gene: -
abundance: -
CDR3aa: CASSLEGSADPYNEQFF
CDR3nt: TGTGCCAGCAGCTTAGAAGGCTCGGCGGACCCCTACAATGAGCAGTTCTTC

j_gene: TRBJ2-1
v_gene: TRBV5-1
d_gene: TRBD1
abundance: many
CDR3aa: CASSLDRYNEQFF
CDR3nt: TGTGCCAGCAGCTTGGACAGGTACAATGAGCAGTTCTTC

j_gene: TRBJ2-5
v_gene: TRBV4-2
d_gene: -
abundance: -
CDR3aa: CASSQELDKETQYF
CDR3nt: TGTGCCAGCAGCCAAGAACTAGACAAAGAGACCCAGTACTTC

j_gene: TRBJ2-1
v_gene: TRBV6-2/TRBV6-3
d_gene: -
abundance: -
CDR3aa: CASSPDYQGYNEQFF
CDR3nt: TGTGCCAGCAGTCCAGACTACCAGGGGTACAATGAGCAGTTCTTC

j_gene: TRBJ2-2
v_gene: TRBV5-5
d_gene: -
abundance: few
CDR3aa: CASSTGHGSIGELFF
CDR3nt: TGTGCCAGCAGCACGGGACATGGGAGTATCGGGGAGCTGTTTTTT

j_gene: TRBJ2-7
v_gene: TRBV5-1
d_gene: TRBD1
abundance: few
CDR3aa: CASSSRTGGRNSYEQYF
CDR3nt: TGCGCCAGCAGCTCCAGGACAGGGGGCCGTAATTCCTACGAGCAGTACTTC

j_gene: TRBJ2-1
v_gene: TRBV30
d_gene: -
abundance: few
CDR3aa: CAWTRTRNEQFF
CDR3nt: TGTGCCTGGACCAGGACTCGTAATGAGCAGTTCTTC

j_gene: TRBJ1-2
v_gene: TRBV6-2/TRBV6-3
d_gene: -
abundance: -
CDR3aa: CASRSEEGGYGYTF
CDR3nt: TGTGCCAGCAGGTCCGAGGAGGGAGGCTATGGCTACACCTTC

j_gene: TRBJ2-1
v_gene: TRBV10-3
d_gene: TRBD2
abundance: few
CDR3aa: CAISGLAAYNEQFF
CDR3nt: TGTGCCATCAGCGGACTAGCGGCATACAATGAGCAGTTCTTC

j_gene: TRBJ2-3
v_gene: TRBV10-2
d_gene: TRBD2
abundance: few
CDR3aa: CASSAVAGGTDTQYF
CDR3nt: TGCGCCAGCAGTGCCGTAGCGGGGGGCACAGATACGCAGTATTTT

j_gene: TRBJ2-3
v_gene: TRBV7-9
d_gene: -
abundance: few
CDR3aa: CASSLRTADTQYF
CDR3nt: TGTGCCAGCAGCTTAAGGACCGCCGATACGCAGTATTTT

j_gene: TRBJ1-5
v_gene: TRBV3-1
d_gene: -
abundance: -
CDR3aa: CASSQAPAAPQHF
CDR3nt: TGTGCCAGCAGCCAAGCCCCGGCGGCGCCCCAGCATTTT